This T cell receptor beta chain was documented in a study of regulatory T cells in long-lasting Graves disease. According to the study, TCR beta libraries were built with iRepertoire HTBI primers and CDR3-region Arm-PCR. TCRdb re-derived calls from the multiplex PCR reads in MiXCR, one entry per CDR3 protein. The sample lists around 400,000 distinct CDR3 sequences, roughly 16% occurring once. The time point here: newly diagnosed GD, antithyroid drugs for less than 3 months. RNA isolated from PBMCs was used to make the TCR library. V gave up 5 bases and J gave up 2 bases; unmatched junction bases: 6. This CDR3 contains 16 residues. Germline V gene lookup returns CDR1 SEHNR and CDR2 FQNEAQ (reference sequence).

The chain joins TRBV7-9 to TRBJ2-5; TRBD2 matches at 12 bases. The sequences come from peripheral blood mononuclear cells (PBMCs), collected at new diagnosis, from a patient treated with antithyroid drugs. This clonotype originated in a female donor with Graves disease. Here the CDR3 DNA reads TGTGCCAGCAGCCCAGGGACTAGCGGGCTACAAGAGACCCAGTACTTC. It encodes CASSPGTSGLQETQYF.